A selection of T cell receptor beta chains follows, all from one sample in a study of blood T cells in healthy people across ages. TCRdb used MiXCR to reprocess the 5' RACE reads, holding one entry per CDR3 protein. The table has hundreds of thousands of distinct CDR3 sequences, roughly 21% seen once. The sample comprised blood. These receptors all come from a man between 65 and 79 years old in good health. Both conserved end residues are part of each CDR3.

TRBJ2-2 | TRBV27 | CASSLRLAGVTGELFF
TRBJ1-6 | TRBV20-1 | CSARDPVQGRHSPLHF
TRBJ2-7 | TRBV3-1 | CASSQGTSGLYEQYF
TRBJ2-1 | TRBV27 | CASSLYVGASSYNEQFF
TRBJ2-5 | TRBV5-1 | CASSLSGTRGETQYF
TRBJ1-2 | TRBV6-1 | CASSEVGTGEGHTF
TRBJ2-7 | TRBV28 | CASRFTGTSGREYEQYF
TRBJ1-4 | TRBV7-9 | CASSLGRPTGGDEKLFF
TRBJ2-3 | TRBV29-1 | CSGSGVDTDTQYF
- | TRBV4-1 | CASSQVSDEQFF
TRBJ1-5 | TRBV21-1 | CASNQGGLDNQPQHF
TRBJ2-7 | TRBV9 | CASSVDVILGGPSGEQYF
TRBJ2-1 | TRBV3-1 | CASSQDPRSTSWAYNEQFF
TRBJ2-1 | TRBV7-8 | CASSLAGLGRDEQFF
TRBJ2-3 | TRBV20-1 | CSARDPWLDRAPDTQYF
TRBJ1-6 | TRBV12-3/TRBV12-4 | CASLLGGRNSPLHF
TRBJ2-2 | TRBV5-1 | CASSTERSAPGELFF
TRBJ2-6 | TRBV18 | CASSPAGQGLSTGANVLTF